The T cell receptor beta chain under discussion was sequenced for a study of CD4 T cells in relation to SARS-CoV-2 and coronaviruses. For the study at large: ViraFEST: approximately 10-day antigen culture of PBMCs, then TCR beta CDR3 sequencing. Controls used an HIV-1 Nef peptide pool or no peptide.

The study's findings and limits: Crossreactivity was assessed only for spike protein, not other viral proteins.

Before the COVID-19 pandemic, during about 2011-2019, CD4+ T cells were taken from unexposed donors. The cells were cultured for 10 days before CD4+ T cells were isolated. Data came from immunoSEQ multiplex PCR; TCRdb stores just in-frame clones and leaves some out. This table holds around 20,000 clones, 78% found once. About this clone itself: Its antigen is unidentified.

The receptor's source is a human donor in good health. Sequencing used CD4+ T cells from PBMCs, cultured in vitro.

The CDR3 region is CASSPRRAGLGGEQYF. The CDR3 nucleotides read TGTGCCAGCAGTCCCCGAAGAGCGGGACTCGGGGGCGAGCAGTACTTC. The V gene is TRBV28, the J gene TRBJ2-7; TRBD2 aligns across 7 bases. From germline, CDR1 is MDHEN and CDR2 SYDVKM. The CDR3 covers 16 residues. V trimming: 5 bases; J trimming: 6 bases; junction bases outside the gene matches: 16.